This record covers a single T cell receptor beta chain. The sample belongs to a study of neoadjuvant anti-PD-1 for oral cavity cancer. At the level of the study: Non-progressing patients received a fourth nivolumab dose near day 43, then surgery on days 50-56.

The table came from immunoSEQ multiplex PCR; TCRdb's copy has only in-frame clones and leaves some out. The data hold about 9,300 clones, with about 80% observed a single time. Time point of the sample: after neoadjuvant nivolumab, at surgical resection. Germline CDR1 reads SNHLY; CDR2 reads FYNNEI. J lost 1 base, V lost 3 bases, and 3 bases had no gene match. The CDR3 consists of 15 residues. The sequence came from a person aged 35 to 85 with oral cavity squamous cell carcinoma. This rearrangement joins TRBV2 to TRBJ2-7, with TRBD2 matching over 10 bases. This specimen was PBMCs, taken after nivolumab (anti-PD-1) treatment. CDR3 protein: CASSDLAGVSYEQYF. The CDR3 nucleotides are TGTGCCAGCAGTGACCTAGCGGGAGTATCCTACGAGCAGTACTTC.